This T cell receptor (beta chain) was sequenced during a study of cytomegalovirus exposure and HLA in healthy donors. The CDR3 is made up of 10 amino acids. Germline CDR1 and CDR2: GTSNPN and SVGIG (reference sequence). Deletions cut 4 bases from V and 11 bases from J, with 11 bases between. Primers: 60 Vbeta forward and 13 Jbeta reverse. Sequencing was performed with immunoSEQ multiplex PCR; in TCRdb, only in-frame clones are kept and a portion is missing. The repertoire has hundreds of thousands of clones, 70% to 85% of them found once; the top ten carry roughly 0.58%. Input material: PBMCs. This clonotype was obtained from a woman between 40 and 55 years old in good health and CMV-seronegative. V is TRBV30 and J is TRBJ1-1; possible D gene TRBD1, 6 bases. CDR3 in amino acids: CAWTQGSAFF. In DNA form, the CDR3 reads TGTGCCTGGACACAGGGATCGGCTTTCTTT.